A single sample is the source of the 23 T cell receptor beta chains below, sequenced in a study of T cell clonotyping in hematopoietic cell transplantation. Libraries were prepared by immunoSEQ multiplex PCR; TCRdb keeps only in-frame clonotypes and omits some of them. Found here are about 27,000 clones, around 95% of them singletons; the top ten hold roughly 1.4%. Sequencing input: peripheral blood mononuclear cells. All receptors come from a middle-aged man in good health. Some clones in this sample may be carry-over from other donors' samples.

V gene TRBV9 combines with J gene TRBJ2-6, with D unclear. This CDR3 is 18 amino acids long. Germline-derived CDR1 and CDR2 are SGDLS and YYNGEE. Trimming left V 0 bases short and J 1 base short, with 14 bases between. The CDR3 reads CASSVVDGSVSGANVLTF. CDR3 sequence (DNA): TGTGCCAGCAGCGTAGTTGACGGTTCGGTATCTGGGGCCAACGTCCTGACTTTC.

The J gene is TRBJ1-2, the V gene TRBV5-1; D may be TRBD1 (5 bases). The V gene lost 3 bases and the J gene lost 2 bases, with 11 bases spanning the gap. In germline, CDR1 is SGHRS, CDR2 YFSETQ. This CDR3 is built from 14 residues. CDR3 region: CASSSPTENYGYTF. The CDR3 DNA is TGCGCCAGCAGCTCGCCGACAGAAAACTATGGCTACACCTTC.

The gene calls are TRBV30 and TRBJ2-6; D remains ambiguous. CDR3 size: 15 residues. Trimming took off 1 base at V and 0 bases at J, with 7 bases between the two ends. Germline CDR1 and CDR2: GTSNPN and SVGIG (reference sequence). Here the CDR3 DNA reads TGTGCCTGGAGTGAGAAGAGCTCTGGGGCCAACGTCCTGACTTTC. Translated: CAWSEKSSGANVLTF.

As concerns this clone: Compared with germline, one end of the junction differs, possibly owing to a read error. This rearrangement joins TRBV14 to TRBJ1-2; TRBD1 is a possible D gene (6 bases). This CDR3 has 12 amino acids. Germline CDR1 is SGHDN and CDR2 is FVKESK. The CDR3 reads CASSQDRDTFWF. DNA of the CDR3: TGTGCCAGCAGCCAAGATAGGGACACCTTCTGGTTC.

The chain uses TRBV5-1 and TRBJ2-7; a possible D gene is TRBD1 (6 bases). In germline, CDR1 is SGHRS, CDR2 YFSETQ. This CDR3 is 13 amino acids long. Trimming shortened V by 6 bases and J by 5 bases, and 15 bases separated the two germline ends. The CDR3 loop reads CASKLGQLNEQYF. As DNA, the CDR3 is TGCGCCAGCAAACTCGGACAGCTAAACGAGCAGTACTTC.

The V call is TRBV5-1, the J call TRBJ2-2; D is unresolved. The germline V gene encodes CDR1 SGHRS and CDR2 YFSETQ. This CDR3 is built from 17 residues. V lost 2 bases and J 6 bases, leaving 20 bases between the germline ends. CDR3 bases: TGCGCCAGCAGCTTCTCCCTCCGAACCCTCAAACCCGGGGAGCTGTTTTTT. Its protein product is CASSFSLRTLKPGELFF.

The chain combines TRBV11-2 with TRBJ1-1; D might be TRBD1 (6 bases). The length of the CDR3 is 15 residues. The V and J ends lost 3 bases and 1 base respectively, with 12 bases between them. The germline V gene has CDR1 SGHAT and CDR2 FQNNGV. The DNA for the CDR3 is TGTGCCAGCAGCTTGGGGGCGAGAAGGAACACTGAAGCTTTCTTT. Amino acids: CASSLGARRNTEAFF.

The J gene is TRBJ1-6, the V gene TRBV6-6, with 7 bases matching TRBD1. CDR3 length: 13 residues. Germline CDR1 and CDR2: MNHNY and SVGAGI (reference sequence). Here the CDR3 reads CAITGVVNSPLHF. DNA for the CDR3: TGTGCTATTACAGGGGTGGTCAATTCACCCCTCCACTTT.

This clone was recorded once. The chain carries TRBV5-6 and TRBJ1-1, with no clear D. Trimming cost V 2 bases and J 7 bases, with 12 bases left between them. In germline, CDR1 is SGHDT, CDR2 YYEEEE. This CDR3 spans 13 amino acids. The CDR3 nucleotides are TGTGCCAGCAGCTTATTTGATACTCGTGAAGCTTTCTTT. Amino acid sequence: CASSLFDTREAFF.

The rearrangement joins TRBV5-5 to TRBJ2-2; 8 bases agree with TRBD1. V shed 4 bases and J 1 base; nucleotides not matched to a gene: 6. This CDR3 contains 16 residues. Germline V gene lookup returns CDR1 SGHKS and CDR2 YYEKEE (reference sequence). CDR3 in amino acids: CASSPKGTGNTGELFF. As DNA, the CDR3 is TGTGCCAGCAGCCCAAAGGGGACAGGGAACACCGGGGAGCTGTTTTTT.

This chain links TRBV9 with TRBJ1-6; D remains unclear. The CDR3 contains 15 residues. Germline V CDR1 and CDR2: SGDLS, YYNGEE. Trimming stripped 3 bases from V and 7 bases from J, with 14 bases between. Here the CDR3 reads CASSGNIPSNSPLHF. Written as DNA, the CDR3 is TGTGCCAGCAGCGGAAACATCCCGAGCAATTCACCCCTCCACTTT.

In its sample, this clone was seen once. V and J are TRBV6-5 and TRBJ1-3, with TRBD1 matching over 10 bases. This CDR3 is built from 15 residues. Germline-derived CDR1 and CDR2 are MNHEY and SVGAGI. V lost 5 bases, J lost 3 bases, and 4 bases stayed unmatched. CDR3 loop: CASSNDRGRGNTIYF. CDR3 coding DNA: TGTGCCAGCAGTAACGACAGGGGGCGTGGAAACACCATATATTTT.

The CDR3 is CASSLVAETQYF. DNA for the CDR3: TGTGCCAGCAGCTTAGTAGCTGAAACGCAGTATTTT. The V gene is TRBV7-2, the J gene TRBJ2-3; D is uncertain. The V gene's germline CDR1 is SGHTA and CDR2 FQGNSA. V was pared by 1 base and J by 9 bases, with 8 bases between. This CDR3 comprises 12 residues. The whole variable domain, filled in from reference TRBV7-2 and TRBJ2-3, reads GAGVSQSPSNKVTEKGKDVELRCDPISGHTALYWYRQSLGQGLEFLIYFQGNSAPDKSGLPSDRFSAERTGGSVSTLTIQRTQQEDSAVYLCASSLVAETQYFGPGTRLTVL.

V is TRBV5-1 and J is TRBJ2-7; D is perhaps TRBD2 (5 bases). V dropped 4 bases and J dropped 2 bases, with 10 bases sitting between them. The CDR3 spans 13 residues. Germline V gives CDR1 SGHRS, CDR2 YFSETQ. The CDR3: CASSPSGTYEQYF. The CDR3 DNA reads TGCGCCAGCAGCCCGAGCGGTACCTACGAGCAGTACTTC.

This clone was seen more than once but under ten times. The gene calls are TRBV14 and TRBJ1-5; perhaps TRBD1 as D (5 bases). Germline V lookup: CDR1 SGHDN, CDR2 FVKESK. Trimming pared 4 bases from V and 0 bases from J, leaving 10 bases between. The CDR3 covers 15 residues. The CDR3 protein is CASSRGGSSNQPQHF. The CDR3 bases are TGTGCCAGCAGCCGGGGGGGGTCTAGCAATCAGCCCCAGCATTTT.

The V call is TRBV5-6, the J call TRBJ2-7; D not certain. Trimming took off 1 base at V and 5 bases at J, with 10 bases between the two ends. From germline, CDR1 is SGHDT and CDR2 YYEEEE. The CDR3 loop spans 13 amino acids. CDR3 protein: CASSLPLSHEQYF. The CDR3, as DNA: TGTGCCAGCAGCTTGCCTCTGAGCCACGAGCAGTACTTC.

The V gene is TRBV30, the J gene TRBJ1-5; D not certain. The length of the CDR3 is 13 residues. V was pared by 0 bases and J by 0 bases, with 3 bases between. Germline-derived CDR1 and CDR2 are GTSNPN and SVGIG (reference sequence). CDR3 region: CAWSVDSNQPQHF. The DNA for the CDR3 is TGTGCCTGGAGTGTAGATAGCAATCAGCCCCAGCATTTT.

The V and J genes are TRBV7-3 and TRBJ2-2; TRBD2 matches 10 bases. The CDR3 totals 16 residues. Germline lookup yields CDR1 SGHTA and CDR2 FQGTGA. Unmatched junction bases numbered 7, after V lost 4 bases and J lost 5 bases. DNA of the CDR3: TGTGCCAGCAGCTCGAGCGGGGGGGCCGGGACCGGGGAGCTGTTTTTT. Translation: CASSSSGGAGTGELFF.

The CDR3 DNA reads as TGTGCCAGCAGCAGGGCCGAATCGGCGGAGACCCAGTACTTC. It yields the protein CASSRAESAETQYF. The V and J genes are TRBV9 and TRBJ2-5; D is undetermined. Germline V lookup: CDR1 SGDLS, CDR2 YYNGEE. This CDR3 has 14 residues. V lost 4 bases to trimming and J lost 5 bases, with 15 bases between them.

The sample holds one count of this clone. V and J are TRBV6-6 and TRBJ1-1; D call uncertain. V gave up 6 bases and J gave up 1 base, with 12 bases separating them. Germline V CDR1 and CDR2: MNHNY, SVGAGI (reference sequence). The length of the CDR3 is 14 residues. CDR3 sequence reads: CASSLTATNTEAFF. DNA of the CDR3: TGTGCCAGCAGCCTAACAGCTACGAACACTGAAGCTTTCTTT.

This chain links TRBV9 with TRBJ2-3; no clear D gene. Between the trimmed V and J ends, which lost 0 bases and 5 bases, there was a span of 7 bases. CDR1 is SGDLS and CDR2 is YYNGEE in the germline V gene. This CDR3 is 13 amino acids long. CDR3 coding DNA: TGTGCCAGCAGCGTAGTCTCGGAAGATACGCAGTATTTT. As protein: CASSVVSEDTQYF.

This sequence joins TRBV7-9 and TRBJ1-2, with D possibly TRBD1 on 5 matching bases. From germline, CDR1 is SEHNR and CDR2 FQNEAQ (reference sequence). This CDR3 region has 13 residues. Between the trimmed V and J ends, which lost 3 bases and 1 base, there was a span of 6 bases. DNA for the CDR3: TGTGCCAGCAGCTTGGGGGGTAACTATGGCTACACCTTC. Its translation: CASSLGGNYGYTF.

The gene calls are TRBV7-7 and TRBJ2-5, with D perhaps TRBD2 (6 bases). Trimming shortened V by 5 bases and J by 5 bases, and 12 bases separated the two germline ends. Looked up from germline, CDR1 is SSHAT and CDR2 is FNYEAQ (reference sequence). The CDR3 consists of 13 residues. CDR3 region: CASSPTGVETQYF. CDR3 nucleotides: TGTGCCAGCAGCCCGACGGGGGTGGAGACCCAGTACTTC.